Listed below are T cell receptor beta chains from one sample, sequenced in a study of blood T cell repertoires in COVID-19. Only in-frame clones appear in the TCRdb table, and some are missing; sequencing was by immunoSEQ multiplex PCR. Seen here are approximately 290,000 clones, roughly 91% observed once, and the top ten hold 0.7% to 0.9%. Sample: peripheral blood. The receptors originated from a young man with acute or convalescent COVID-19. CDR3s include the opening cysteine and the closing phenylalanine or tryptophan. The D gene is left open where the match is weak. Clone size is given for some rows only: seen once, a few or many times, or a class if the clone is expanded.

V	size	D	J	CDR3	DNA
TRBV28	NA	NA	TRBJ1-2	CASSFLFGLTYGYTF	TGTGCCAGCAGTTTTCTATTTGGACTGACCTATGGCTACACCTTC
TRBV28	once	NA	TRBJ1-2	CASSLWGPYGYTF	TGTGCCAGCAGTTTATGGGGGCCATATGGCTACACCTTC
TRBV28	NA	TRBD2	TRBJ2-7	CASRASGSSYEQYF	TGTGCCAGCAGGGCTAGCGGGAGCTCCTACGAGCAGTACTTC
TRBV4-1	NA	NA	TRBJ1-2	CASSQEWQGTNYGYTF	TGCGCCAGCAGCCAAGAGTGGCAGGGAACTAACTATGGCTACACCTTC
TRBV7-3	NA	TRBD2	TRBJ2-7	CASSLVRGRSHEQYF	TGTGCCAGCAGCTTAGTGCGCGGGAGGTCCCACGAGCAGTACTTC
TRBV21-1	NA	NA	TRBJ2-1	CASSKDRKAGTVNEQFF	TGTGCCAGCAGCAAAGATAGAAAAGCCGGGACAGTTAATGAGCAGTTCTTC
TRBV4-1	NA	TRBD2	TRBJ2-7	CASSPGGRASTYEQYF	TGCGCCAGCAGCCCCGGCGGGAGGGCCTCCACCTACGAGCAGTACTTC
TRBV27	NA	NA	TRBJ2-4	CASSFRGAKNIQYF	TGTGCCAGCAGTTTTAGGGGCGCCAAAAACATTCAGTACTTC
TRBV28	NA	NA	TRBJ2-4	CASSTRTGRGVNIQYF	TGTGCCAGCAGTACAAGGACAGGGAGGGGGGTCAACATTCAGTACTTC
TRBV28	NA	NA	TRBJ1-6	CASTPRRLGLKGSSYNSPLHF	TGTGCCAGCACACCACGCCGTTTGGGACTAAAAGGGAGCTCCTATAATTCACCCCTCCACTTT
TRBV18	NA	NA	TRBJ1-2	CASSGMAREDYGYTF	TGTGCCAGCTCAGGAATGGCCAGGGAAGATTATGGCTACACCTTC
TRBV2	NA	NA	TRBJ2-5	CASAHNYRSQETQYF	TGTGCCAGCGCCCACAATTACAGATCCCAAGAGACCCAGTACTTC
TRBV6-6	NA	NA	TRBJ2-7	CASSFDDRNLQYF	TGTGCCAGCAGTTTTGACGACAGGAATCTGCAGTACTTC
TRBV5-1	NA	TRBD1	TRBJ1-6	CASSLVPGGNSPLHF	TGCGCCAGCAGCTTGGTTCCAGGGGGAAATTCACCCCTCCACTTT
TRBV7-9	NA	NA	TRBJ1-1	CASSFDTEAFF	TGTGCCAGCAGCTTCGACACTGAAGCTTTCTTT
TRBV7-2	NA	NA	TRBJ1-1	CASSPRGGLDTEAFF	TGTGCCAGCAGCCCACGCGGGGGTCTGGACACTGAAGCTTTCTTT
TRBV7-9	NA	NA	TRBJ2-3	CASSLGLVSHDTQYF	TGTGCCAGCAGCTTAGGACTAGTAAGTCATGATACGCAGTATTTT
TRBV11-1	NA	TRBD1	TRBJ1-1	CASSFQGGGTEAFF	TGTGCCAGCAGCTTCCAGGGGGGCGGCACTGAAGCTTTCTTT
TRBV5-1	NA	NA	TRBJ1-3	CASSLEAGRNTIYF	TGCGCCAGCAGCTTGGAGGCAGGAAGAAACACCATATATTTT
TRBV6-5	few	NA	TRBJ1-2	CASSLGQWYGYTF	TGTGCCAGCAGTTTGGGCCAGTGGTATGGCTACACCTTC
TRBV19	NA	NA	TRBJ1-5	CASSISAGNQPQHF	TGTGCCAGTAGTATATCAGCGGGGAATCAGCCCCAGCATTTT
TRBV28	NA	NA	TRBJ2-2	CASGMPGLRRSGELFF	TGTGCCAGCGGTATGCCGGGACTCAGGAGGTCCGGGGAGCTGTTTTTT
TRBV28	NA	NA	TRBJ1-5	CASSLISSNQPQHF	TGTGCCAGCAGTTTAATATCTAGCAATCAGCCCCAGCATTTT
TRBV28	NA	TRBD1	TRBJ2-3	CASPKTGQGRTDTQYF	TGTGCCAGCCCGAAAACAGGACAGGGACGCACAGATACGCAGTATTTT
TRBV6-1	NA	NA	TRBJ2-6	CASSARTATFGANVLTF	TGTGCCAGCAGTGCCCGGACAGCGACTTTTGGGGCCAACGTCCTGACTTTC
TRBV4-1	NA	NA	TRBJ2-1	CASSHYVGGSYNEQFF	TGCGCCAGCAGCCATTATGTAGGGGGTAGCTACAATGAGCAGTTCTTC
TRBV6-4	NA	NA	TRBJ1-1	CAPVPGHLGAFF	TGTGCCCCTGTACCGGGACATCTTGGAGCTTTCTTT
TRBV6-4	NA	NA	TRBJ1-2	CASSATHGSGYTF	TGTGCCAGCAGTGCCACCCACGGGAGTGGCTACACCTTC
TRBV28	NA	NA	TRBJ1-2	CASSSDRIYGYTF	TGTGCCAGCAGTTCCGACAGGATATATGGCTACACCTTC
TRBV7-3	NA	TRBD1	TRBJ2-5	CASSPDRGETQYF	TGTGCCAGCAGCCCGGACAGGGGTGAGACCCAGTACTTC
TRBV11-3	NA	NA	TRBJ1-1	CASSLVRGGYAFF	TGTGCCAGCAGCTTAGTACGAGGAGGGTACGCTTTCTTT
TRBV11-3	NA	NA	TRBJ1-1	CASSLKGRTEAFF	TGTGCCAGCAGCTTAAAGGGGCGTACTGAAGCTTTCTTT
TRBV2	NA	TRBD2	TRBJ2-3	CASSPPSGLAGGRSTDTQYF	TGTGCCAGCAGTCCACCCTCGGGACTAGCGGGGGGGCGGAGCACAGATACGCAGTATTTT
TRBV28	NA	TRBD1	TRBJ2-7	CASTDRGYEQYF	TGTGCCAGTACGGACAGGGGCTACGAGCAGTACTTC
TRBV28	NA	TRBD1	TRBJ2-1	CASSRPIRTGQNNEQFF	TGTGCCAGCAGCCGACCGATCAGGACAGGCCAAAACAATGAGCAGTTCTTC
TRBV28	few	NA	TRBJ1-2	CASSWEALAGYTF	TGTGCCAGCAGTTGGGAGGCCTTGGCTGGCTACACCTTC
TRBV9	once	NA	TRBJ1-1	CASSPHGGRGEAFF	TGTGCCAGCAGCCCCCACGGCGGGCGGGGTGAAGCTTTCTTT
TRBV3-1/TRBV3-2	NA	TRBD1	TRBJ2-4	CASSPRDRWNIQYF	TGTGCCAGCAGTCCCCGGGACAGGTGGAACATTCAGTACTTC
TRBV4-2	NA	NA	TRBJ1-4	CASSRLSTTNEKLFF	TGTGCCAGCAGCCGTCTCAGTACCACTAATGAAAAACTGTTTTTT
TRBV6-5	NA	NA	TRBJ2-3	CASGRGWTDTQYF	TGTGCCAGCGGACGAGGGTGGACAGATACGCAGTATTTT
TRBV21-1	many	NA	TRBJ2-1	CASSKGKGYPRNEQFF	TGTGCCAGCAGCAAAGGGAAGGGGTACCCTCGGAATGAGCAGTTCTTC
TRBV28	few	TRBD1	TRBJ1-3	CASSPTGTGGSGNTIYF	TGTGCCAGCAGTCCTACCGGGACAGGGGGCTCTGGAAACACCATATATTTT
TRBV7-3	NA	NA	TRBJ1-6	CASSLTGRLGDSPLHF	TGTGCCAGCAGCTTAACGGGTCGACTAGGAGATTCACCCCTCCACTTT
TRBV19	NA	NA	TRBJ2-1	CASSIARGSYNEQFF	TGTGCCAGTAGTATTGCAAGGGGGTCCTACAATGAGCAGTTCTTC
TRBV10-3	NA	TRBD2	TRBJ2-3	CAIKASGQTTDTQYF	TGTGCCATCAAGGCTAGCGGGCAAACCACAGATACGCAGTATTTT
TRBV7-3	NA	TRBD1	TRBJ2-1	CASSPTGETNEQFF	TGTGCCAGCAGCCCAACAGGGGAAACAAATGAGCAGTTCTTC
TRBV19	NA	NA	TRBJ1-2	CASSLRDYGYTF	TGTGCCAGTAGTCTGCGAGACTATGGCTACACCTTC
TRBV4-1	once	TRBD1	TRBJ1-5	CASSHLHRGSNQPQHF	TGCGCCAGCAGCCACTTACACAGGGGTAGCAATCAGCCCCAGCATTTT
TRBV7-9	once	NA	TRBJ2-2	CASTRGFGTDINTGELFF	TGTGCCAGCACCCGAGGGTTTGGCACGGATATCAACACCGGGGAGCTGTTTTTT
TRBV12-3/TRBV12-4	NA	NA	TRBJ2-7	CASSLASGYEQYF	TGTGCCAGCAGTTTAGCGTCAGGCTACGAGCAGTACTTC
TRBV10-3	NA	TRBD2	TRBJ2-1	CAISSGLAGLNEQFF	TGTGCCATCAGCTCGGGACTAGCGGGGCTCAATGAGCAGTTCTTC
TRBV2	few	NA	TRBJ2-5	CASSELGDTEYF	TGTGCCAGCAGTGAATTAGGGGATACCGAGTACTTC
TRBV10-3	NA	TRBD2	TRBJ2-5	CAISEPRLAGRQETQYF	TGTGCCATCAGTGAGCCAAGACTAGCGGGAAGACAAGAGACCCAGTACTTC
TRBV25-1	NA	NA	TRBJ1-6	CASSDLQGNNSPLHF	TGTGCCAGCAGTGATCTACAGGGAAATAATTCACCCCTCCACTTT
TRBV4-1	NA	TRBD2	TRBJ2-3	CASSQGLAYPDTQYF	TGCGCCAGCAGCCAGGGACTAGCTTATCCAGATACGCAGTATTTT